The present T cell receptor (beta chain) was sequenced within a study of blood T cell repertoires in COVID-19. Study-wide context: Italy, Spain and the United States were the sources of the convalescent and acute COVID-19 samples. Sources were T cells, B-cell-depleted T cells, or PBMCs; the material itself was cDNA or gDNA.

CDR3 size: 16 residues. J was trimmed by 8 bases and V by 0 bases; bases with no gene match: 7. CDR1 LGHNA and CDR2 YNFKEQ come from the germline V gene. Authors' methods: Amplification of reference gene primers was used by the study to estimate nucleated cell counts. Sequencing used immunoSEQ multiplex PCR; TCRdb keeps in-frame clones, though not all of them. D and trimming come from the DNA, and the V and J calls and clone size come from that table. The table lists around 100,000 clones, approximately 86% of them singletons, with under 5% in the top ten. The chain joins TRBV4-2 to TRBJ2-1, with 10 bases matching TRBD2. The sequence was collected from a man aged 35 to 55 with acute or convalescent COVID-19. Sequenced: peripheral blood. The CDR3 coding sequence is TGTGCCAGCAGCCAAGAATCTAGCGGGAGAATCTATGAGCAGTTCTTC. It codes for CASSQESSGRIYEQFF.